A single sample gave rise to the 8 T cell receptor beta chains below, sequenced in a study of Graves' ophthalmopathy and Graves' hyperthyroidism. Investigators amplified TCR beta CDR3 regions from RNA transcripts. First-round RT-PCR with HTBI primers preceded a second-round multiplex PCR. One entry per CDR3 protein results from TCRdb running MiXCR on the multiplex PCR reads. There are over 650,000 distinct CDR3 sequences in the sample; about 40% occur only once, and over 2.5% lies in the top ten. The sample consisted of peripheral blood. Receptors originate from an adult man with Graves' ophthalmopathy.

In its sample, this clonotype was seen once. V usage is TRBV10-3 and J usage is TRBJ1-3; tentatively, D is TRBD1 (5 bases). With 0 bases removed from V and 7 bases from J, the gap between germline ends came to 16 bases. Germline CDR1 ENHRY, CDR2 SYGVKD. The CDR3 is made up of 16 amino acids. CDR3 sequence reads: CAISESVGAGVNTIYF. For the CDR3, the DNA is TGTGCCATCAGTGAGTCGGTCGGGGCCGGGGTGAACACCATATATTTT.

As concerns this clonotype: A read error may produce the germline difference seen at one junction end. V usage is TRBV10-3 and J usage is TRBJ2-2; 7 bases align to TRBD2. This CDR3 has 14 amino acids. Germline V gene lookup returns CDR1 ENHRY and CDR2 SYGVKD. The CDR3 loop is CASSPSGRTGELFF. Here the CDR3 DNA reads TGTGCCAGCAGTCCTAGCGGACGCACCGGGGAGCTGTTTTTT.

This chain uses TRBV4-3 with TRBJ2-7, with 7 bases identical to TRBD1. This CDR3 spans 17 amino acids. Germline CDR1 LGHNA, CDR2 YSLEER. The V gene end was trimmed by 5 bases and the J gene end by 3 bases; junction bases not matched to a gene: 16. CDR3 region: CASSLEALGAGGYEQYF. CDR3 sequence (DNA): TGCGCCAGCAGCTTGGAAGCCCTCGGGGCAGGGGGCTACGAGCAGTACTTC.

This clonotype was seen more than once but under ten times. The rearrangement links TRBV27 to TRBJ1-3; 9 positions agree with TRBD1. The CDR3 sequence is 13 residues long. Germline values: CDR1 MNHEY, CDR2 SMNVEV (reference sequence). Trimming took 9 bases from V and 8 from J; bases not matched to a gene: 8. The CDR3 sequence: CASSGTGSDTIYF. CDR3 nucleotides: TGTGCCAGTTCCGGGACAGGGAGCGACACCATATATTTT.

The gene calls are TRBV12-3 or TRBV12-4 and TRBJ2-7; D remains unclear. The CDR3 covers 15 residues. Trimming left V 6 bases short and J 2 bases short, with 17 bases between. The CDR3: CASSYLSRATYEQYF. The CDR3 DNA reads as TGTGCCAGCAGCTACCTCTCTAGGGCGACCTACGAGCAGTACTTC.

In this sample, this clonotype turned up many times. V usage is TRBV12-3 or TRBV12-4 and J usage is TRBJ2-5; perhaps D is TRBD1 or TRBD2 (6 bases each). V was trimmed by 7 bases and J by 4 bases, leaving 16 bases between them. This CDR3 contains 14 residues. The CDR3 loop is CASNIGGGRETQYF. In DNA, the CDR3 is TGTGCCAGCAACATCGGAGGGGGAAGAGAGACCCAGTACTTC.

This clonotype came up many times. This chain connects TRBV7-3 to TRBJ1-1; 9 bases fit TRBD1. Per germline, CDR1 SGHTA and CDR2 FQGTGA. The CDR3 is 13 residues long. The junction had 4 bases not matched to a gene; V was cut back by 4 bases and J by 7 bases. In DNA form, the CDR3 reads TGTGCCAGCAGCTCAGGACAGGGGAATGAAGCTTTCTTT. Its protein is CASSSGQGNEAFF.

The chain joins TRBV7-6 to TRBJ1-6; 7 nucleotides agree with TRBD1. From germline, CDR1 is SGHVS and CDR2 FNYEAQ. The trim removed 4 bases at V and 7 bases at J, leaving 10 bases unmatched. The CDR3 totals 16 residues. The CDR3 sequence is CASSSDRALGNSPLHF. As DNA, the CDR3 is TGTGCCAGCAGCTCCGACAGGGCCTTAGGCAATTCACCCCTCCACTTT.